The 15 T cell receptor beta chains listed next were all sequenced from one sample in a study of T cell repertoires in cytomegalovirus infection. A single record per CDR3 protein comes from TCRdb applying MiXCR to the reads. This sample yields around 530,000 distinct CDR3 sequences, of which 26% are seen a single time; roughly an eighth belongs to the top ten. What was sequenced was PBMCs. The receptor source for this set is a human donor in good health (CMV status not recorded). Some clones in this sample may be carry-over from other donors' samples.

This clonotype was seen more than once but under ten times. The V and J genes are TRBV11-1 and TRBJ2-3; 8 bases line up with TRBD2. The J segment lost 2 bases and the V segment lost 5 bases, leaving 9 bases of the junction unmatched. CDR1 is SGHAT and CDR2 is FQDESV in the germline V gene (reference sequence). The CDR3 has 16 residues. The CDR3 here is CASSTSSGLITDTQYF. CDR3 coding DNA: TGTGCCAGCAGCACCTCTAGCGGGCTCATCACAGATACGCAGTATTTT.

The chain has TRBV24-1 and TRBJ2-7, with TRBD2 matching over 11 bases. The germline CDR1 and CDR2 sequences are KGHDR and SFDVKD. The CDR3 extends over 15 amino acids. V lost 8 bases and J lost 0; bases outside the gene matches: 5. CDR3 nucleotides: TGTGCCACCATCCCTAGCGGGAGGAACTCCTACGAGCAGTACGTC. Translation: CATIPSGRNSYEQYV.

The chain joins TRBV7-9 to TRBJ1-2; possibly TRBD1 for D (5 bases). CDR1 and CDR2 (germline): SEHNR, FQNEAQ (reference sequence). The CDR3 is 15 amino acids. The V end lost 7 bases, the J end lost 4 bases, and 19 bases lay between the germline ends. CDR3 DNA sequence: TGTGCCAGCACCTCACCGGGACGGTCGCCCTATGGCTACACCTTC. It specifies CASTSPGRSPYGYTF.

This clonotype was seen at least ten times. The rearrangement uses TRBV7-2 and TRBJ2-7; D possibly corresponds to TRBD2 (6 bases). V lost 5 bases and J lost 2, with 13 bases in between. CDR3 length: 14 residues. Germline assignment: CDR1 SGHTA and CDR2 FQGNSA. CDR3 region: CASSLGGMAYEQYF. CDR3 DNA sequence: TGTGCCAGCAGCCTAGGAGGGATGGCCTACGAGCAGTACTTC. The full variable domain, its missing parts supplied by reference TRBV7-2 and TRBJ2-7, is GAGVSQSPSNKVTEKGKDVELRCDPISGHTALYWYRQSLGQGLEFLIYFQGNSAPDKSGLPSDRFSAERTGGSVSTLTIQRTQQEDSAVYLCASSLGGMAYEQYFGPGTRLTVT.

This clonotype was detected only a few times. The J gene is TRBJ2-7, the V gene TRBV29-1; maybe TRBD1 (6 bases). Germline V gene lookup returns CDR1 SQVTM and CDR2 ANQGSEA. This CDR3 spans 13 amino acids. The V gene lost 7 bases and the J gene lost 4 bases, with 17 bases spanning the gap. The CDR3 here is CSGARQEGYEQYF. CDR3 nucleotides: TGCAGCGGGGCAAGACAGGAAGGATACGAGCAGTACTTC.

This clonotype was recorded at least ten times. The chain links TRBV7-9 to TRBJ1-1, with a tentative D call TRBD1 (6 bases). V gave up 4 bases and J gave up 2 bases, with 8 bases separating them. Germline V gene data show CDR1 as SEHNR and CDR2 as FQNEAQ (reference sequence). The CDR3 is 13 residues long. CDR3 coding DNA: TGTGCCAGCAGCTCGACAGGCAACACTGAAGCTTTCTTT. It yields the protein CASSSTGNTEAFF.

The CDR3 nucleotides read TGCAGCGTTCCGGACTACACCGGGGAGCTGTTTTTT. It is translated as CSVPDYTGELFF. The gene calls are TRBV29-1 and TRBJ2-2, with a weak D call TRBD2 (5 bases). The V end lost 5 bases, the J end lost 3 bases, and 7 bases lay between the germline ends. The CDR3 runs 12 residues. The germline V gene has CDR1 SQVTM and CDR2 ANQGSEA.

This clonotype was observed a handful of times. The chain joins TRBV12-3 or TRBV12-4 to TRBJ1-5; 9 bases are shared with TRBD1. V shed 2 bases and J 4 bases; nucleotides not matched to a gene: 3. The CDR3 spans 15 residues. The chain's CDR3 is CASSLNRGHNQPQHF. DNA for the CDR3: TGTGCCAGCAGTTTAAACAGGGGGCATAATCAGCCCCAGCATTTT.

This rearrangement joins TRBV5-6 to TRBJ1-4; D gene uncertain. Deletions cut 0 bases from V and 11 bases from J, with 14 bases between. The CDR3 loop spans 14 amino acids. Germline-derived CDR1 and CDR2 are SGHDT and YYEEEE. The CDR3 protein is CASSLATEGDKLFF. CDR3 nucleotide sequence: TGTGCCAGCAGCTTGGCCACAGAAGGCGACAAACTGTTTTTT.

This clonotype turned up a few times. Here the CDR3 reads CASSLGGRVDNEQFF. Here the CDR3 DNA reads TGCGCCAGCAGCTTGGGGGGAAGGGTAGACAATGAGCAGTTCTTC. V and J are TRBV5-1 and TRBJ2-1; no firm D call. The CDR3 has 15 residues. V shed 0 bases and J shed 5 bases, with 12 bases lying between them. CDR1 SGHRS and CDR2 YFSETQ come from the germline V gene.

The table lists this clonotype with many counts. The chain links TRBV7-2 to TRBJ1-3; 7 bases are a match to TRBD1. The length of the CDR3 is 15 residues. CDR1 is SGHTA and CDR2 is FQGNSA in the germline V gene. The V and J ends lost 0 bases and 3 bases, in that order; junction bases with no gene match: 2. In DNA, the CDR3 is TGTGCCAGCAGCTTAGCGACAGGGAATGGAAACACCATATATTTT. Translated: CASSLATGNGNTIYF.

This clonotype has more than one count but fewer than ten. V is TRBV12-5 and J is TRBJ2-3; the D is unclear. Trimming stripped 2 bases from V and 2 bases from J, with 2 bases between. The CDR3 extends over 12 amino acids. Germline loops: CDR1 LGHNT, CDR2 FRNRAP. CDR3 loop: CASGLLTDTQYF. The CDR3 DNA reads TGTGCTAGTGGTTTGCTCACAGATACGCAGTATTTT.

The chain employs TRBV12-3 or TRBV12-4 and TRBJ1-2; TRBD1 aligns across 7 bases. With V trimmed by 8 bases and J by 3 bases, 9 bases remained unmatched. The CDR3 length is 14 residues. In DNA form, the CDR3 reads TGTGCCAGCGCTGACCGGGGGACAGACTATGGCTACACCTTC. Translation: CASADRGTDYGYTF.

The chain couples TRBV20-1 to TRBJ1-4; TRBD1 might be the D (6 bases). The CDR3 length is 15 residues. Per the germline V gene, CDR1 is DFQATT and CDR2 is SNEGSKA (reference sequence). V dropped 6 bases and J dropped 7 bases, with 21 bases sitting between them. CDR3 coding DNA: TGCAGTGCCCGTGGAAGTGGGGGGGCTGCTGAAAAACTGTTTTTT. It translates to CSARGSGGAAEKLFF.

For this clonotype: The conserved phenylalanine or tryptophan normally closing the CDR3 is absent here, so this likely arose from a read error. The gene calls are TRBV14 and TRBJ2-3; TRBD1 aligns across 9 bases. J gave up 3 bases and V 2 bases, and 3 bases lay outside the gene matches. In germline, CDR1 is SGHDN, CDR2 FVKESK. CDR3 size: 15 residues. The CDR3 coding sequence is TGTGCCAGCAGCCAAAGACAGGGGGGGACAGATACGCAGTATCTT. Translated, it gives CASSQRQGGTDTQYL.